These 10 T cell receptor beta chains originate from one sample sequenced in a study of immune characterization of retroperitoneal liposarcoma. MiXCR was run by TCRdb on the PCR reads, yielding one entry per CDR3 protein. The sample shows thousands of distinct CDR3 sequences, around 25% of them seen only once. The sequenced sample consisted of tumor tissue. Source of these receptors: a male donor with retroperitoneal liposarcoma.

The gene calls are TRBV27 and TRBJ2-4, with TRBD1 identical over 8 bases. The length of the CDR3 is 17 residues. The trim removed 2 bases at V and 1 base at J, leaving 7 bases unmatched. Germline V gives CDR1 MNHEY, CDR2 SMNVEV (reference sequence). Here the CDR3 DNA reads TGTGCCAGCAGTTTAAGGGGACAGGTGGGGGCCAAAAACATTCAGTACTTC. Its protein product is CASSLRGQVGAKNIQYF.

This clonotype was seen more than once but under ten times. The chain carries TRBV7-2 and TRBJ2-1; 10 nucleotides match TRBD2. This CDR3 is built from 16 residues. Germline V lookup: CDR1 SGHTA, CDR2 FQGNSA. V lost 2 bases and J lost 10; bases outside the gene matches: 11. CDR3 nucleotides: TGTGCCAGCAGCTTAAAGGGAGGGACTAGCGACTACGAGCAGTTCTTC. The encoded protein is CASSLKGGTSDYEQFF. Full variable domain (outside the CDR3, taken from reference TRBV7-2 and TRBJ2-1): GAGVSQSPSNKVTEKGKDVELRCDPISGHTALYWYRQSLGQGLEFLIYFQGNSAPDKSGLPSDRFSAERTGGSVSTLTIQRTQQEDSAVYLCASSLKGGTSDYEQFFGPGTRLTVL.

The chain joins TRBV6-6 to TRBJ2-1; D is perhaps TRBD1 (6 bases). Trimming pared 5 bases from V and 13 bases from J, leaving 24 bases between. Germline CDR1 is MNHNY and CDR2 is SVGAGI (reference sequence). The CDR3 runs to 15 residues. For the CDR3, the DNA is TGTGCCAGCAGTGATCAGACAGGTTCGCAAGAGACCCAGTTCTTC. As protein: CASSDQTGSQETQFF.

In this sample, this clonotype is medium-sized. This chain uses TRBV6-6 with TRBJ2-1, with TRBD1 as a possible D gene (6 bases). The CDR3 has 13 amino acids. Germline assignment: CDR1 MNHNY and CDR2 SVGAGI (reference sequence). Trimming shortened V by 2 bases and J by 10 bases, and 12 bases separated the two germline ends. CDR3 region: CASSYRRGYEQFF. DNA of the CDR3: TGTGCCAGCAGTTACCGCAGGGGCTACGAGCAGTTCTTC.

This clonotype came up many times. The chain's CDR3 is CASSARDSASTNGYTF. DNA for the CDR3: TGTGCCAGCAGCGCCCGGGACAGCGCCTCAACTAATGGCTACACCTTC. This rearrangement joins TRBV11-2 to TRBJ1-2; 7 bases are shared with TRBD1. The CDR3 totals 16 residues. Germline V CDR1 and CDR2: SGHAT, FQNNGV. The trim removed 5 bases at V and 6 bases at J, leaving 15 bases unmatched.

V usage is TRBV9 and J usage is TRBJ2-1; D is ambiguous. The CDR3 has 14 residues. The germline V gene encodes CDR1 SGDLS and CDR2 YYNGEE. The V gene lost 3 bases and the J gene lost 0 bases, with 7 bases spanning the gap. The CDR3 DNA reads TGTGCCAGCAGCGAGGAGAGCTCCTACAATGAGCAGTTCTTC. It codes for CASSEESSYNEQFF.

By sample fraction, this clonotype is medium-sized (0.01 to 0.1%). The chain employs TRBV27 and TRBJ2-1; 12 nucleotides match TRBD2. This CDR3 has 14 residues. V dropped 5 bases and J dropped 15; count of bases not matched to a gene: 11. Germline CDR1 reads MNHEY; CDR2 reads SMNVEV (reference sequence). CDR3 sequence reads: CASSPARTSGTLFF. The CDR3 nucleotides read TGTGCCAGCAGTCCCGCTCGGACTAGCGGGACTCTGTTCTTC.

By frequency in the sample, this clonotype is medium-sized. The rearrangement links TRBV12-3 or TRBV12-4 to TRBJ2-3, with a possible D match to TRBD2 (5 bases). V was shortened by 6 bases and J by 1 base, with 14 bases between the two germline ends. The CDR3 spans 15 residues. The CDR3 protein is CASSPRVGGTDTQYF. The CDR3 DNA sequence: TGTGCCAGCAGCCCAAGGGTGGGAGGCACAGATACGCAGTATTTT.

The CDR3 loop is CASQGAGRKNNEQFF. The DNA of the CDR3 is TGTGCCAGCCAGGGAGCCGGGAGGAAAAACAATGAGCAGTTCTTC. V usage is TRBV3-1 and J usage is TRBJ2-1; 7 bases are a match to TRBD2. Germline assignment: CDR1 LGHDT and CDR2 YNNKEL (reference sequence). The CDR3 covers 15 residues. The junction had 12 bases not matched to a gene; V was cut back by 8 bases and J by 5 bases.

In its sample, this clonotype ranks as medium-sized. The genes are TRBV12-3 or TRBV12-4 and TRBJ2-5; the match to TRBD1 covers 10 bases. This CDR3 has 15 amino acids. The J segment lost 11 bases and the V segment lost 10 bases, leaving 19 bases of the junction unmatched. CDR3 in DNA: TGTGCCACCACCTTTGGGACAGGGGTATCTTATGAGCAGTACTTC. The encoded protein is CATTFGTGVSYEQYF.